A selection of T cell receptor beta chains follows, all from one sample in a study of neurological immune-mediated disorders. TCRdb recomputed calls from the 5' RACE reads with MiXCR, one row per CDR3 protein. The sample records roughly 75,000 distinct CDR3 sequences, approximately 2.4% being singletons. Sequenced sample: PBMCs. These receptors were taken from a woman younger than 45 with multiple sclerosis. Both conserved end residues are part of each CDR3. D genes are given only for firm matches. Clone sizes are shown as once, few, many or a size class.

TRBD1 | many | TRBJ2-1 | TRBV7-8 | CASSPSPGTDSYNEQFF | TGTGCCAGCAGCCCGAGTCCCGGGACAGACTCCTACAATGAGCAGTTCTTC
TRBD2 | many | TRBJ2-3 | TRBV7-8 | CASSLVVLAGRPDTQYF | TGTGCCAGCAGCTTAGTGGTCCTAGCGGGAAGGCCAGATACGCAGTATTTT
- | many | TRBJ2-7 | TRBV29-1 | CSGWGDSYEQYF | TGCAGCGGATGGGGGGATTCCTACGAGCAGTACTTC
TRBD1 | many | TRBJ1-4 | TRBV20-1 | CSARDPGGGEKLFF | TGCAGTGCTAGAGATCCAGGGGGGGGTGAAAAACTGTTTTTT
TRBD1 | many | TRBJ2-7 | TRBV7-8 | CASSLAGTGFNEQYF | TGTGCCAGCAGCTTAGCGGGGACAGGGTTTAACGAGCAGTACTTC
- | many | TRBJ1-4 | TRBV9 | CASSAEHGEKLFF | TGTGCCAGCAGCGCAGAACACGGTGAAAAACTGTTTTTT
TRBD2 | many | TRBJ2-3 | TRBV10-2 | CASCREGRTDTQYF | TGCGCCAGTTGCCGGGAGGGCCGCACAGATACGCAGTATTTT
- | many | TRBJ1-5 | TRBV20-1 | CSASGGNQPQHF | TGCAGTGCTAGTGGGGGGAATCAGCCCCAGCATTTT
- | many | TRBJ2-7 | TRBV5-1 | CASRDSISSYEQYF | TGCGCCAGCAGGGACAGCATCTCTAGCTACGAGCAGTACTTC
- | many | TRBJ1-4 | TRBV20-1 | CSARWAGMTNEKLFF | TGCAGTGCTAGATGGGCAGGGATGACTAATGAAAAACTGTTTTTT
TRBD1 | many | TRBJ2-1 | TRBV7-2 | CASSLGPGQGKIEQFF | TGTGCCAGCAGCTTAGGTCCGGGACAGGGAAAGATTGAGCAGTTCTTC
- | many | TRBJ2-1 | TRBV12-3/TRBV12-4 | CASSLAPAKLSYNEQFF | TGTGCCAGCAGTTTAGCTCCAGCAAAGTTATCCTACAATGAGCAGTTCTTC
TRBD2 | many | TRBJ2-5 | TRBV10-3 | CAIGLAGEETQYF | TGTGCCATTGGACTAGCGGGAGAAGAGACCCAGTACTTC
TRBD1 | many | TRBJ2-4 | TRBV7-2 | CASSLGTGTGNIQYF | TGTGCCAGCAGCTTAGGAACGGGGACAGGGAACATTCAGTACTTC
- | many | TRBJ2-7 | TRBV30 | CAWSADPAPGEQYF | TGTGCCTGGAGTGCGGACCCAGCGCCGGGTGAGCAGTACTTC
- | few | TRBJ1-6 | TRBV5-1 | CASSLESKGYNF | TGCGCCAGCAGCTTGGAGTCCAAAGGGTATAACTTT
- | many | TRBJ1-3 | TRBV29-1 | CSVDLGGNTIYF | TGCAGCGTTGATCTAGGAGGAAACACCATATATTTT
- | many | TRBJ2-1 | TRBV20-1 | CSARGPSEGYNEQFF | TGCAGTGCTAGAGGTCCTAGCGAAGGATACAATGAGCAGTTCTTC
- | many | TRBJ2-5 | TRBV6-5 | CASSYSNPGEETQYF | TGTGCCAGCAGTTACTCGAATCCCGGGGAAGAGACCCAGTACTTC
TRBD1 | many | TRBJ2-1 | TRBV5-1 | CASSVDRGRRGEQFF | TGCGCCAGCAGCGTGGACAGGGGGCGTAGGGGTGAGCAGTTCTTC
- | many | TRBJ2-5 | TRBV24-1 | CATSAADQETQYF | TGTGCCACCAGTGCCGCGGATCAAGAGACCCAGTACTTC